These 13 T cell receptor beta chains share one sample of origin, sequenced in a study of blood T cell repertoires in COVID-19. TCRdb keeps only in-frame clones here, not all; method: immunoSEQ multiplex PCR. This sample has about 160,000 clones, with approximately 85% found just once. The specimen sequenced was peripheral blood. These receptors all come from a man between 60 and 75 years old who had recovered from COVID-19.

The sample holds many counts of this clone. J is TRBJ1-5 and V is TRBV4-1, with D maybe TRBD1 (5 bases). The CDR3 loop spans 14 amino acids. The ends were cut back, 3 bases at V and 8 bases at J, with 14 bases in the middle. In germline, CDR1 is MGHRA, CDR2 YSYEKL. This chain's CDR3 is CASSQQQGVEPQHF. In DNA, the CDR3 is TGCGCCAGCAGCCAGCAACAAGGGGTCGAGCCCCAGCATTTT.

The chain joins TRBV7-3 to TRBJ1-5; TRBD1 is a possible D gene (5 bases). V gave up 2 bases and J gave up 6 bases, with 8 bases separating them. This CDR3 has 13 residues. The germline V gene has CDR1 SGHTA and CDR2 FQGTGA. The DNA of the CDR3 is TGTGCCAGCAGCTTACAGGGAGGTCAGCCCCAGCATTTT. It specifies CASSLQGGQPQHF. Filled out from reference TRBV7-3 and TRBJ1-5, the complete variable domain reads GAGVSQTPSNKVTEKGKYVELRCDPISGHTALYWYRQSLGQGPEFLIYFQGTGAADDSGLPNDRFFAVRPEGSVSTLKIQRTERGDSAVYLCASSLQGGQPQHFGDGTRLSIL.

The chain combines TRBV29-1 with TRBJ2-3; 7 bases map to TRBD2. V gave up 6 bases and J gave up 1 base; unmatched junction bases: 7. Looked up from germline, CDR1 is SQVTM and CDR2 is ANQGSEA. The length of the CDR3 is 14 residues. Here the CDR3 reads CSVGTTLGTDTQYF. The CDR3 DNA is TGCAGCGTGGGGACTACGTTAGGCACAGATACGCAGTATTTT.

The chain combines TRBV19 with TRBJ2-1, with 8 bases matching TRBD1. Germline V gene data show CDR1 as LNHDA and CDR2 as SQIVND (reference sequence). This CDR3 spans 14 amino acids. V shed 2 bases and J 8 bases; nucleotides not matched to a gene: 5. Written as DNA, the CDR3 is TGTGCCAGTAGTATATCCAGGGGGCGCGATGAGCAGTTCTTC. Amino acids: CASSISRGRDEQFF.

J is TRBJ2-7 and V is TRBV5-5, with a possible D match to TRBD1 (5 bases). Trimming stripped 4 bases from V and 4 bases from J, with 18 bases between. The germline V gene has CDR1 SGHKS and CDR2 YYEKEE (reference sequence). This CDR3 spans 15 amino acids. The CDR3: CASSPQGAVAYEQYF. The CDR3 DNA reads as TGTGCCAGCAGCCCCCAAGGGGCGGTGGCGTACGAGCAGTACTTC.

CDR3: CATSSLEAQYF. The CDR3 nucleotides are TGTGCCACGTCTTCCTTAGAAGCCCAGTACTTC. The chain carries TRBV2 and TRBJ2-5, with D uncertain. The CDR3 extends over 11 amino acids. The germline CDR1 and CDR2 sequences are SNHLY and FYNNEI. V lost 10 bases to trimming and J lost 9 bases, with 15 bases between them.

V is TRBV29-1 and J is TRBJ1-5; possibly TRBD1 for D (5 bases). Trimming left V 4 bases short and J 9 bases short, with 22 bases between. The CDR3 covers 15 residues. The germline V gene encodes CDR1 SQVTM and CDR2 ANQGSEA. The CDR3 region is CSVGDDRTGLGPQHF. In nucleotides, the CDR3 is TGCAGCGTTGGGGACGACCGGACGGGACTTGGGCCCCAGCATTTT.

The gene calls are TRBV4-3 and TRBJ2-5, with 8 nucleotides matching TRBD2. The length of the CDR3 is 20 residues. The J segment lost 5 bases and the V segment lost 1 base, leaving 21 bases of the junction unmatched. Germline-derived CDR1 and CDR2 are LGHNA and YSLEER. The CDR3 spells CASSQATNDYSGGPRETQYF. For the CDR3, the DNA is TGCGCCAGCAGCCAAGCAACCAACGACTACAGCGGGGGTCCCCGGGAGACCCAGTACTTC.

The V gene is TRBV7-6, the J gene TRBJ2-1; TRBD2 aligns across 11 bases. Per germline, CDR1 SGHVS and CDR2 FNYEAQ. The CDR3 runs 20 residues. V trimming: 5 bases; J trimming: 5 bases; junction bases outside the gene matches: 20. The CDR3 region has the DNA TGTGCCAGCAGCCGGAGTAGGGGACGTTTGCTAGCGGGGGGCAACAATGAGCAGTTCTTC. The encoded protein is CASSRSRGRLLAGGNNEQFF.

This clone was seen a handful of times. This rearrangement joins TRBV13 to TRBJ2-2, with D possibly being TRBD1 (7 bases). Trimming shortened V by 6 bases and J by 6 bases, and 23 bases separated the two germline ends. The CDR3 extends over 17 amino acids. Germline V gene lookup returns CDR1 PRHDT and CDR2 FYEKMQ (reference sequence). The DNA for the CDR3 is TGTGCCAGCAGGAACAGGGGAGGCTCTTCGGGTCCCGGGGAGCTGTTTTTT. Translated: CASRNRGGSSGPGELFF.

CDR3 residues: CASSQGGYRGNSPLHF. CDR3 DNA sequence: TGTGCCAGCAGCCAAGGGGGGTACAGGGGGAATTCACCCCTCCACTTT. The rearrangement joins TRBV3-1 (or the pseudogene TRBV3-2) to TRBJ1-6; TRBD1 aligns across 8 bases. The V gene end was trimmed by 1 base and the J gene end by 7 bases; junction bases not matched to a gene: 6. This CDR3 has 16 residues. Germline V gene data show CDR1 as LGHDT and CDR2 as YNNKEL (reference sequence).

This chain uses TRBV24-1 with TRBJ1-1, with D possibly TRBD1 on 5 matching bases. The CDR3 runs 14 residues. The V gene's germline CDR1 is KGHDR and CDR2 SFDVKD. V was trimmed by 7 bases and J by 3 bases, leaving 14 bases between them. The CDR3 coding sequence is TGTGCCACCAGGGGGGGGGTTCCCGACACTGAAGCTTTCTTT. Protein sequence: CATRGGVPDTEAFF.

The chain carries TRBV19 and TRBJ1-5; 10 bases align to TRBD1. This CDR3 is built from 14 residues. Germline V gene lookup returns CDR1 LNHDA and CDR2 SQIVND (reference sequence). Unmatched junction bases numbered 6, after V lost 9 bases and J lost 4 bases. The CDR3 DNA reads as TGTGCCAGCTTGGACAGGGGGTCTAATCAGCCCCAGCATTTT. This translates into CASLDRGSNQPQHF.